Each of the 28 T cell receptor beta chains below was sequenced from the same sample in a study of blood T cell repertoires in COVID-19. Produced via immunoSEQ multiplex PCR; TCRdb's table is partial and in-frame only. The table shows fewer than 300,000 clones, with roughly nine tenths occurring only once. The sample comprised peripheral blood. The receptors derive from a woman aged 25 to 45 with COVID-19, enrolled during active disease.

The DNA for the CDR3 is TGTGCCAGCAGCTTGGGGGGAGGCCAGGGGGCCTACGAGCAGTACTTC. It encodes CASSLGGGQGAYEQYF. This chain uses TRBV5-4 with TRBJ2-7; perhaps TRBD1 as D (7 bases). The germline V and J ends were trimmed by 0 bases and 2 bases, with 15 bases remaining between them. The CDR3 spans 16 residues. Germline values: CDR1 SGHNT, CDR2 YYREEE (reference sequence).

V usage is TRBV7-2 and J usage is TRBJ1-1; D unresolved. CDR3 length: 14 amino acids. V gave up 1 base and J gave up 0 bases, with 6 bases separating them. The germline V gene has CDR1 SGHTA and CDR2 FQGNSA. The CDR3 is CASSLGPLNTEAFF. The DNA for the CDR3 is TGTGCCAGCAGCTTAGGGCCTTTGAACACTGAAGCTTTCTTT.

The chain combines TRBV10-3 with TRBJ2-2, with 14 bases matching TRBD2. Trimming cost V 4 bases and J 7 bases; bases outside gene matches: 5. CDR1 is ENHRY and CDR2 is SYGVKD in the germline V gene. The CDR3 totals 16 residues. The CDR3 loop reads CAISGGLAGDHGELFF. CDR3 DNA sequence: TGTGCCATCAGTGGGGGACTAGCGGGAGATCACGGGGAGCTGTTTTTT.

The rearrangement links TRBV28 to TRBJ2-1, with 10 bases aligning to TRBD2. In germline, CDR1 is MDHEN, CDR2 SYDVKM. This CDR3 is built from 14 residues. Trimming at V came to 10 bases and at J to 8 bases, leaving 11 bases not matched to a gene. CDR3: CATRTSGHRDEQFF. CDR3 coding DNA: TGTGCCACCAGGACTAGCGGCCACCGAGATGAGCAGTTCTTC. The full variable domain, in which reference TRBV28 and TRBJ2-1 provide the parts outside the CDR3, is DVKVTQSSRYLVKRTGEKVFLECVQDMDHENMFWYRQDPGLGLRLIYFSYDVKMKEKGDIPEGYSVSREKKERFSLILESASTNQTSMYLCATRTSGHRDEQFFGPGTRLTVL.

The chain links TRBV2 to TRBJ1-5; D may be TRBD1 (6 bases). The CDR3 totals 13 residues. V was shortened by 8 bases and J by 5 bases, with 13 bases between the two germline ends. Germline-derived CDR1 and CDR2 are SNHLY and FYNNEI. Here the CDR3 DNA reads TGTGCCAGCGGGCCAGGGGACCATCAGCCCCAGCATTTT. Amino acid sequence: CASGPGDHQPQHF.

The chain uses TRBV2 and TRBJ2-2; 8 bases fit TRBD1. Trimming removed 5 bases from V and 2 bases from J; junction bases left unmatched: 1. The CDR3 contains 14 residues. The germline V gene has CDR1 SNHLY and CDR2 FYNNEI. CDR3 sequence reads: CASSQGANTGELFF. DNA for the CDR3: TGTGCCAGCAGTCAGGGGGCCAACACCGGGGAGCTGTTTTTT. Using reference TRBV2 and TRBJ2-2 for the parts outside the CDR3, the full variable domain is EPEVTQTPSHQVTQMGQEVILRCVPISNHLYFYWYRQILGQKVEFLVSFYNNEISEKSEIFDDQFSVERPDGSNFTLKIRSTKLEDSAMYFCASSQGANTGELFFGEGSRLTVL.

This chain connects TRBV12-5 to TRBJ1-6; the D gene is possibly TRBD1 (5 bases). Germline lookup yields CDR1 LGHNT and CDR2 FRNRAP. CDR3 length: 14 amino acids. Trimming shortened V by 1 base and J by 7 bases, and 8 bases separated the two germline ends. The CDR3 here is CASGLGGENSPLHF. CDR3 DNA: TGTGCTAGTGGTTTGGGGGGCGAAAATTCACCCCTCCACTTT.

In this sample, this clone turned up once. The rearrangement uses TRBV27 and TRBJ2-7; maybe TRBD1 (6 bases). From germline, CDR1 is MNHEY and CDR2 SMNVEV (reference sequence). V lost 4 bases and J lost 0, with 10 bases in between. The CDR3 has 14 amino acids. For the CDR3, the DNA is TGTGCCAGCAGTTGGACAGTAGGCTCCTACGAGCAGTACTTC. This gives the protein CASSWTVGSYEQYF.

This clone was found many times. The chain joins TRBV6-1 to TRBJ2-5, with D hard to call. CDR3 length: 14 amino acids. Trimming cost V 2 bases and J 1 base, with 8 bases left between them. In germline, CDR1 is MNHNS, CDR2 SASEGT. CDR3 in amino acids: CASSEFLSQETQYF. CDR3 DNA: TGTGCCAGCAGTGAATTTCTCAGCCAAGAGACCCAGTACTTC.

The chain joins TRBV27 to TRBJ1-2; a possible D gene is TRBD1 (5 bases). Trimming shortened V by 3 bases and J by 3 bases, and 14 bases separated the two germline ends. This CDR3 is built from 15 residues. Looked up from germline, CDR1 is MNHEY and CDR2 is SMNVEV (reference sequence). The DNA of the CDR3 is TGTGCCAGCAGTTTGGGGGGGGACGGAGACTATGGCTACACCTTC. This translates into CASSLGGDGDYGYTF.

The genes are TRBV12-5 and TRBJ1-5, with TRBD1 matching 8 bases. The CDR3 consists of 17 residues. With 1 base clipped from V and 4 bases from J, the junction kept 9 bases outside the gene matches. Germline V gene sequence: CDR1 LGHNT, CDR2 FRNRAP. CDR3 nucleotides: TGTGCTAGTGGTTTGGGACAGGGGTTAGGGGAAAATCAGCCCCAGCATTTT. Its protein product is CASGLGQGLGENQPQHF.

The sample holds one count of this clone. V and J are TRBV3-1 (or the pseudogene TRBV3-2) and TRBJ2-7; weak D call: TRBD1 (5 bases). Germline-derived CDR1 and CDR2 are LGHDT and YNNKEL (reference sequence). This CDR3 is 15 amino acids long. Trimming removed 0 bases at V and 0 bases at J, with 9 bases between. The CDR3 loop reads CASSQDPTDSYEQYF. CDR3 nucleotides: TGTGCCAGCAGCCAAGATCCGACAGACTCCTACGAGCAGTACTTC.

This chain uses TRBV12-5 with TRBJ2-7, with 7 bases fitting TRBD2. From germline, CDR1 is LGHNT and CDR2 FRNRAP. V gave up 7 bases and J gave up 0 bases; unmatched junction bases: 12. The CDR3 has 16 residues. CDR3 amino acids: CASASPRAGISYEQYF. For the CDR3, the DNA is TGTGCTAGTGCCTCTCCAAGAGCGGGGATCTCCTACGAGCAGTACTTC.

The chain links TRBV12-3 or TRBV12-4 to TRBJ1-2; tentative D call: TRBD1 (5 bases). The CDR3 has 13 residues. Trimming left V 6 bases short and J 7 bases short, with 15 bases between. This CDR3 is CASSPRGSAGYTF. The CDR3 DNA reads TGTGCCAGCAGCCCTCGGGGGAGCGCTGGCTACACCTTC.

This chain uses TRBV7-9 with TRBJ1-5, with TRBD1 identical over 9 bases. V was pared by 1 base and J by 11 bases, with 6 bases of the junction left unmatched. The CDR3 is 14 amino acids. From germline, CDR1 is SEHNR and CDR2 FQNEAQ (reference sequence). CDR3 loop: CASSLGQGGSAQHF. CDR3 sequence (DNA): TGTGCCAGCAGCTTAGGACAGGGGGGATCAGCCCAGCATTTT.

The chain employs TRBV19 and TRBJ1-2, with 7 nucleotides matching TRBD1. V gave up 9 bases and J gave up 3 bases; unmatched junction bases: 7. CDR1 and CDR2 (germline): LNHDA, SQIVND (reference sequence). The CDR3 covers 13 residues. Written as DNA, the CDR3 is TGTGCCAGCCGCCCCGACAGGGACTATGGCTACACCTTC. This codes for CASRPDRDYGYTF.

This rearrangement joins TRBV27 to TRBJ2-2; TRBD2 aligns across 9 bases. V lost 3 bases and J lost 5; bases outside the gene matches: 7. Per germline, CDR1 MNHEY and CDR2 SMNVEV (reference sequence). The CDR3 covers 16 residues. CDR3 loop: CASSFSGRSKTGELFF. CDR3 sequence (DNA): TGTGCCAGCAGTTTTAGCGGGAGAAGTAAGACCGGGGAGCTGTTTTTT.

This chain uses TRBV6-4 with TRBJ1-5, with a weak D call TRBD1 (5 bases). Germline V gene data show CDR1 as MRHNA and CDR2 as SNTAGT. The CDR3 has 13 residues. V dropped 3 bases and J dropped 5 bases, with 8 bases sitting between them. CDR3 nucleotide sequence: TGTGCCAGCAGTGAGGACACTCATCAGCCCCAGCATTTT. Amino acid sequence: CASSEDTHQPQHF.

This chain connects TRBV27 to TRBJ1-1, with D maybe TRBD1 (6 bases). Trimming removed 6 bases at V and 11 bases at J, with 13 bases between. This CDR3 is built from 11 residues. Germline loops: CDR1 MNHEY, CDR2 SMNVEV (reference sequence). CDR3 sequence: CASSFGGAAFF. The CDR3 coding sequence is TGTGCCAGCAGCTTCGGGGGGGCGGCTTTCTTT.

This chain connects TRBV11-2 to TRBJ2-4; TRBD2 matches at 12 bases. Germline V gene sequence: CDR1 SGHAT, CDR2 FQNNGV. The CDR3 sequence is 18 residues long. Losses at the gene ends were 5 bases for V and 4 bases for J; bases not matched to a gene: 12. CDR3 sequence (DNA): TGTGCCAGCAGCCATGTGACCGGACTAGCGGGGAAGAAAAACATTCAGTACTTC. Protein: CASSHVTGLAGKKNIQYF.

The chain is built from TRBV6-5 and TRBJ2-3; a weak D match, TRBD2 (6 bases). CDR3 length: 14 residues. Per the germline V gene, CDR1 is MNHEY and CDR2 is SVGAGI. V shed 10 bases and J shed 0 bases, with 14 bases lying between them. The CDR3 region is CAIKPGLSTDTQYF. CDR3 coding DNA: TGTGCCATAAAACCGGGACTTAGCACAGATACGCAGTATTTT.

The CDR3 DNA reads TGTGCCAGCAGCCAAACTGGGGCCGGGGGCTACACCTTC. Translated, it gives CASSQTGAGGYTF. The chain carries TRBV3-1 (or the pseudogene TRBV3-2) and TRBJ1-2; a possible D gene is TRBD1 (5 bases). V lost 2 bases to trimming and J lost 8 bases, with 12 bases between them. CDR3 length: 13 amino acids. CDR1 LGHDT and CDR2 YNNKEL come from the germline V gene (reference sequence).

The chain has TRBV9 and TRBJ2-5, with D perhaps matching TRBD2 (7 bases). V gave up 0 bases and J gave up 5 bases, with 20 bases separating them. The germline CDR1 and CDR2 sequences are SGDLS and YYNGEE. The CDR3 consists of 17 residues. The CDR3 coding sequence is TGTGCCAGCAGCGTAGAACTGGACTCGGGGAGGGGGGAGACCCAGTACTTC. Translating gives CASSVELDSGRGETQYF. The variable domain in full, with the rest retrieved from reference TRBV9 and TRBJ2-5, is DSGVTQTPKHLITATGQRVTLRCSPRSGDLSVYWYQQSLDQGLQFLIQYYNGEERAKGNILERFSAQQFPDLHSELNLSSLELGDSALYFCASSVELDSGRGETQYFGPGTRLLVL.

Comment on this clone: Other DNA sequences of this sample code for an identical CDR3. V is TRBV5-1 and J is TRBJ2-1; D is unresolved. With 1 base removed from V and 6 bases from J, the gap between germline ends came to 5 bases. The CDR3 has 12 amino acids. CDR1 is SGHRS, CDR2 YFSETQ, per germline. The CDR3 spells CASSLPSNEQFF. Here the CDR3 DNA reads TGCGCCAGCAGCTTGCCCAGCAATGAGCAGTTCTTC.

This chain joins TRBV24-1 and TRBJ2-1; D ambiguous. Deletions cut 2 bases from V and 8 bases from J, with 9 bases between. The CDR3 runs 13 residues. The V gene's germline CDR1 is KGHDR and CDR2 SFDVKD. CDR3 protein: CATSDSGYHEQFF. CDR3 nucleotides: TGTGCCACCAGTGATTCCGGTTACCATGAGCAGTTCTTC.

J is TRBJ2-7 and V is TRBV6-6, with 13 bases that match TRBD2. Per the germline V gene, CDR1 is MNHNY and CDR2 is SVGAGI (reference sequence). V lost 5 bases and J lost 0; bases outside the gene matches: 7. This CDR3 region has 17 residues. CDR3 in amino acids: CASSPFWTSGSSYEQYF. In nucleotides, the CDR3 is TGTGCCAGCAGTCCCTTCTGGACTAGCGGGAGCTCCTACGAGCAGTACTTC.

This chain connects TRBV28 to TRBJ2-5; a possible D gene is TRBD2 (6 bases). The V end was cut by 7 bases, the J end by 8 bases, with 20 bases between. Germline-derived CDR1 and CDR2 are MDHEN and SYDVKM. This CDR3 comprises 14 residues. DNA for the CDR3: TGTGCCAGCAAGTGGAGGGGCTCAGCGTCAACCCAGTACTTC. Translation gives CASKWRGSASTQYF.

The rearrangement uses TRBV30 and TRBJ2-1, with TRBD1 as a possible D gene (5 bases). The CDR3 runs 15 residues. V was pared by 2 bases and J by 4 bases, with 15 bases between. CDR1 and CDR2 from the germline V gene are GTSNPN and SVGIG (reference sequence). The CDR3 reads CAWSQGQDYYNEQFF. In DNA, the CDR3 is TGTGCCTGGAGTCAGGGCCAGGATTATTACAATGAGCAGTTCTTC.